This section outlines one T cell receptor beta chain sequence together with its context. This specimen belongs to a study of blood T cell repertoires in COVID-19. Across the whole study: The study drew acute and convalescent COVID-19 samples from the United States, Italy and Spain. T cells, B-cell-depleted T cells, or PBMCs supplied cDNA or gDNA.

Trimming removed 0 bases from V and 6 bases from J; junction bases left unmatched: 4. The CDR3 spans 14 residues. Germline assignment: CDR1 SGHNT and CDR2 YYREEE (reference sequence). In the original analysis: Estimation of nucleated cell counts relied on the amplification of reference gene primers. The data were produced by immunoSEQ multiplex PCR, yet TCRdb's version contains in-frame clones alone and is incomplete. The V and J calls and clone size come from that table; D and trimming were worked out from the DNA. The repertoire holds a few hundred thousand clones, with around 82% as singletons. This rearrangement joins TRBV5-4 to TRBJ1-1, with 8 bases identical to TRBD1. This receptor was identified in a woman in her forties or fifties with acute or convalescent COVID-19. Sequenced material: peripheral blood. The CDR3, as DNA: TGTGCCAGCAGCTTGGCCGGACAGGGTGCTGAAGCTTTCTTT. This translates into CASSLAGQGAEAFF.